These 20 T cell receptor beta chains came from one sample sequenced in a study of blood T cell repertoires in COVID-19. Profiled with immunoSEQ multiplex PCR; TCRdb holds only in-frame clones, not every one. The data hold 350,000 to 550,000 clones, with around nine tenths observed a single time. The sequenced material came from PBMCs or T cells enriched from blood (not recorded which). All receptors derive from a woman aged 18-29 years with acute COVID-19.

This clone is a singleton in its sample. The chain couples TRBV7-2 to TRBJ1-4, with 7 bases identical to TRBD1. Losses at the gene ends were 4 bases for V and 4 bases for J; bases not matched to a gene: 6. CDR3 size: 15 residues. From germline, CDR1 is SGHTA and CDR2 FQGNSA. The CDR3 nucleotides read TGTGCCAGCAGCTCAGGACAGGAAGATAATGAAAAACTGTTTTTT. Protein: CASSSGQEDNEKLFF.

The V and J genes are TRBV14 and TRBJ2-3, with TRBD2 identical over 10 bases. This CDR3 contains 15 residues. V shed 2 bases and J 2 bases; nucleotides not matched to a gene: 1. Germline-derived CDR1 and CDR2 are SGHDN and FVKESK. The DNA for the CDR3 is TGTGCCAGCAGCCAACTAGCGGGGGCCACAGATACGCAGTATTTT. This encodes CASSQLAGATDTQYF.

V usage is TRBV3-1 (or the pseudogene TRBV3-2) and J usage is TRBJ1-5; 7 positions match TRBD1. The V segment lost 6 bases and the J segment 3 bases; nucleotides outside the gene matches: 8. From germline, CDR1 is LGHDT and CDR2 YNNKEL (reference sequence). The CDR3 length is 15 residues. The CDR3 spells CASSRTTGNNQPQHF. The CDR3 region has the DNA TGTGCCAGCAGTCGAACGACAGGGAACAATCAGCCCCAGCATTTT.

V usage is TRBV29-1 and J usage is TRBJ2-1, with D hard to call. The CDR3 extends over 11 amino acids. Germline values: CDR1 SQVTM, CDR2 ANQGSEA. V lost 4 bases and J 3 bases, leaving 4 bases between the germline ends. Here the CDR3 DNA reads TGCAGCGTTGCTCTCTACAATGAGCAGTTCTTC. Amino acids: CSVALYNEQFF.

The chain links TRBV30 to TRBJ2-5; TRBD1 might be the D (5 bases). Germline values: CDR1 GTSNPN, CDR2 SVGIG (reference sequence). Trimming removed 4 bases from V and 2 bases from J, with 14 bases in between. CDR3 length: 14 residues. Here the CDR3 reads CAWTPGDRQETQYF. In DNA form, the CDR3 reads TGTGCCTGGACCCCAGGTGACAGACAAGAGACCCAGTACTTC.

V is TRBV28 and J is TRBJ1-3; TRBD1 matches at 8 bases. This CDR3 comprises 15 residues. Germline V gene sequence: CDR1 MDHEN, CDR2 SYDVKM. Trimming took 4 bases from V and 2 from J; bases not matched to a gene: 4. The CDR3, as DNA: TGTGCCAGCAGTTCCCAGACAGGGGCTGGAAACACCATATATTTT. Protein: CASSSQTGAGNTIYF.

The chain has TRBV6-5 and TRBJ1-3; the D gene is possibly TRBD1 (6 bases). The CDR3 runs to 15 residues. Per the germline V gene, CDR1 is MNHEY and CDR2 is SVGAGI. The V end was cut by 0 bases, the J end by 5 bases, with 11 bases between. CDR3 sequence reads: CASSYSAGARNTIYF. The CDR3 nucleotides are TGTGCCAGCAGTTACTCGGCAGGGGCTCGAAACACCATATATTTT.

The V and J genes are TRBV13 and TRBJ2-3, with TRBD1 matching 9 bases. The CDR3 extends over 20 amino acids. V shed 5 bases and J 0 bases; nucleotides not matched to a gene: 18. Germline V CDR1 and CDR2: PRHDT, FYEKMQ (reference sequence). DNA of the CDR3: TGTGCCAGCAGCGGAAAAACCGGGACAGGGACGAAAGCTAGCACAGATACGCAGTATTTT. Translation gives CASSGKTGTGTKASTDTQYF. The full variable domain, in which reference TRBV13 and TRBJ2-3 provide the parts outside the CDR3, is AAGVIQSPRHLIKEKRETATLKCYPIPRHDTVYWYQQGPGQDPQFLISFYEKMQSDKGSIPDRFSAQQFSDYHSELNMSSLELGDSALYFCASSGKTGTGTKASTDTQYFGPGTRLTVL.

The genes are TRBV27 and TRBJ2-2; possibly TRBD1 for D (6 bases). V lost 3 bases and J lost 4, with 12 bases in between. The CDR3 is 15 residues long. Germline V gene data show CDR1 as MNHEY and CDR2 as SMNVEV (reference sequence). CDR3 residues: CASSLQTGRTGELFF. Here the CDR3 DNA reads TGTGCCAGCAGTTTGCAGACAGGTCGCACCGGGGAGCTGTTTTTT.

The chain is built from TRBV29-1 and TRBJ1-1; D ambiguous. V was cut by 3 bases and J by 5 bases, with 7 bases left in between. CDR1 SQVTM and CDR2 ANQGSEA come from the germline V gene. CDR3 length equals 11 residues. The CDR3 protein is CSVEWQTEAFF. CDR3 DNA sequence: TGCAGCGTTGAGTGGCAGACTGAAGCTTTCTTT.

This clone has a single count. The chain has TRBV19 and TRBJ2-1; 13 nucleotides align to TRBD2. V lost 8 bases and J lost 6; bases outside the gene matches: 4. CDR1 is LNHDA and CDR2 is SQIVND in the germline V gene (reference sequence). The CDR3 has 14 amino acids. DNA for the CDR3: TGTGCCAGTTCACTAGCGGGAGGGCCCAATGAGCAGTTCTTC. Residues: CASSLAGGPNEQFF.

The chain couples TRBV29-1 to TRBJ1-4; no clear D gene. Germline lookup yields CDR1 SQVTM and CDR2 ANQGSEA. The V end was cut by 3 bases, the J end by 8 bases, with 13 bases between. This CDR3 is 13 amino acids long. The CDR3 DNA reads as TGCAGCGTTGAGAGTCCATCCAGGGAAAAACTGTTTTTT. Translated: CSVESPSREKLFF.

In this sample, this clone turned up a few times. V gene TRBV5-4 combines with J gene TRBJ2-1; 7 bases agree with TRBD1. Germline CDR1 is SGHNT and CDR2 is YYREEE (reference sequence). CDR3 length: 13 amino acids. V shed 4 bases, J shed 2 bases, and the junction held 0 bases outside the gene matches. CDR3 DNA sequence: TGTGCCAGCAGCCAGGGGGCCTACAATGAGCAGTTCTTC. This sequence encodes CASSQGAYNEQFF.

This clone was observed a handful of times. The chain has TRBV5-1 and TRBJ2-7; TRBD2 agrees at 7 bases. CDR1 is SGHRS and CDR2 is YFSETQ in the germline V gene. This CDR3 is 13 amino acids long. V lost 5 bases, J lost 5 bases, and 7 bases stayed unmatched. The CDR3 protein is CASRHGEGNEQYF. The CDR3 DNA reads as TGCGCCAGCAGACACGGGGAGGGAAACGAGCAGTACTTC.

This clone was seen more than once but under ten times. The chain recombines TRBV13 with TRBJ1-2, with TRBD1 matching over 8 bases. Germline CDR1 PRHDT, CDR2 FYEKMQ (reference sequence). This CDR3 has 17 residues. The junction had 18 bases not matched to a gene; V was cut back by 4 bases and J by 8 bases. The CDR3 loop is CASSSDRETGESYGYTF. The CDR3 bases are TGTGCCAGCAGCTCGGACAGGGAAACTGGGGAATCCTACGGCTACACCTTC.

As regards this clone: In the same sample, other DNA sequences code for this CDR3. This rearrangement joins TRBV3-1 (or the pseudogene TRBV3-2) to TRBJ1-5, with a possible D match to TRBD1 (6 bases). This CDR3 comprises 16 residues. Trimming cost V 0 bases and J 3 bases, with 12 bases left between them. Germline-derived CDR1 and CDR2 are LGHDT and YNNKEL (reference sequence). The CDR3 reads CASSQDLRTDNQPQHF. In DNA form, the CDR3 reads TGTGCCAGCAGCCAAGATCTAAGGACAGACAATCAGCCCCAGCATTTT.

The chain uses TRBV5-6 and TRBJ1-1; D is ambiguous. CDR3 size: 14 residues. Germline V gene data show CDR1 as SGHDT and CDR2 as YYEEEE. V was cut by 2 bases and J by 2 bases, with 10 bases left in between. CDR3 bases: TGTGCCAGCAGCTTCTTTGGCTTTAACACTGAAGCTTTCTTT. Translating gives CASSFFGFNTEAFF.

This chain joins TRBV6-5 and TRBJ2-3; 7 bases match TRBD1. V was pared by 6 bases and J by 1 base, with 4 bases of the junction left unmatched. CDR3 length: 14 residues. Germline loops: CDR1 MNHEY, CDR2 SVGAGI. The chain's CDR3 is CASRLGTGTDTQYF. The CDR3 region has the DNA TGTGCCAGCAGACTCGGGACAGGCACAGATACGCAGTATTTT.

A few counts support this clone. The chain employs TRBV27 and TRBJ2-7; 7 bases are shared with TRBD2. V dropped 3 bases and J dropped 4; count of bases not matched to a gene: 3. Germline assignment: CDR1 MNHEY and CDR2 SMNVEV (reference sequence). The CDR3 has 13 residues. The CDR3 sequence: CASSFASGYEQYF. CDR3 in DNA: TGTGCCAGCAGTTTCGCTAGCGGTTACGAGCAGTACTTC.

This clone was detected only a few times. The chain recombines TRBV29-1 with TRBJ2-1; TRBD2 agrees at 13 bases. The trim removed 6 bases at V and 7 bases at J, leaving 9 bases unmatched. CDR1 is SQVTM, CDR2 ANQGSEA, per germline. The CDR3 sequence is 15 residues long. The CDR3 sequence is CSVLPGTSGTNEQFF. For the CDR3, the DNA is TGCAGCGTCCTACCCGGGACTAGCGGGACGAATGAGCAGTTCTTC.